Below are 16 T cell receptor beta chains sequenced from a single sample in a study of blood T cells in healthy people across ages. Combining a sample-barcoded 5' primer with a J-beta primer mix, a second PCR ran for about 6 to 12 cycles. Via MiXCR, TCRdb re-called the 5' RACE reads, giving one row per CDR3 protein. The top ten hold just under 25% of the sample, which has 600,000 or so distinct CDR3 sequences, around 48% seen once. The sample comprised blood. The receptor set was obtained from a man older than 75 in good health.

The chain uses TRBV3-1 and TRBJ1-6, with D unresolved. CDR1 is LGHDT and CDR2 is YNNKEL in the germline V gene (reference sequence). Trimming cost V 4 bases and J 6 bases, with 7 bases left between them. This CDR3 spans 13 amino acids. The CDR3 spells CASSPRPNSPLHF. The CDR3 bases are TGTGCCAGCAGCCCCCGACCTAATTCACCCCTCCACTTT.

In DNA, the CDR3 is TGTGCCAGCAGCTTAGAACAGGGAAACTACAATGAGCAGTTCTTC. Protein sequence: CASSLEQGNYNEQFF. V usage is TRBV7-9 and J usage is TRBJ2-1; a possible D gene is TRBD1 (6 bases). V lost 1 base and J lost 3, with 10 bases in between. The CDR3 extends over 15 amino acids. Germline values: CDR1 SEHNR, CDR2 FQNEAQ (reference sequence).

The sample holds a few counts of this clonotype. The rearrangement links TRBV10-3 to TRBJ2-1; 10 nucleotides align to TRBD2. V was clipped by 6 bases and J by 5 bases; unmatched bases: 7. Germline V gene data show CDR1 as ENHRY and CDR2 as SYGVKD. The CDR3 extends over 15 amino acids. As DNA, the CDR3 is TGTGCCATCAGCTCCGGGACTAGCGCCGACAATGAGCAGTTCTTC. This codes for CAISSGTSADNEQFF.

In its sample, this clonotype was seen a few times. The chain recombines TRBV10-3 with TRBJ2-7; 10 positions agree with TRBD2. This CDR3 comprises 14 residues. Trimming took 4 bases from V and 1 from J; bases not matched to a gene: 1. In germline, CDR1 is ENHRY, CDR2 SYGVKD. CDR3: CAISGTSGSYEQYF. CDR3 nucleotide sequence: TGTGCCATCAGTGGGACTAGCGGATCCTACGAGCAGTACTTC.

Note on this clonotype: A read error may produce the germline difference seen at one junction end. The CDR3 region is CTSSGEGGGYTF. CDR3 bases: TGCACCAGCAGTGGGGAGGGGGGTGGCTACACCTTC. V usage is TRBV4-3 and J usage is TRBJ1-2; weak D call: TRBD1 (6 bases). Looked up from germline, CDR1 is LGHNA and CDR2 is YSLEER. CDR3 size: 12 residues.

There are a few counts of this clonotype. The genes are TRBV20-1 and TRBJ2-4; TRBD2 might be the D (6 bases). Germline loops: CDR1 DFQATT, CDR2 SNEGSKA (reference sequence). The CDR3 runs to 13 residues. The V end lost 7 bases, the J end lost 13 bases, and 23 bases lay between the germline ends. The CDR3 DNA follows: TGCAGTGGGGTAGCGGCACCAAGAGATACCCAGTACTTC. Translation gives CSGVAAPRDTQYF.

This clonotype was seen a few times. The CDR3 here is CASSYGLAGADTQYF. The CDR3, as DNA: TGTGCCAGCAGTTACGGACTAGCGGGAGCAGATACGCAGTATTTT. V usage is TRBV12-3 or TRBV12-4 and J usage is TRBJ2-3; 13 bases match TRBD2. J gave up 4 bases and V 4 bases, and 2 bases lay outside the gene matches. CDR3 length: 15 residues.

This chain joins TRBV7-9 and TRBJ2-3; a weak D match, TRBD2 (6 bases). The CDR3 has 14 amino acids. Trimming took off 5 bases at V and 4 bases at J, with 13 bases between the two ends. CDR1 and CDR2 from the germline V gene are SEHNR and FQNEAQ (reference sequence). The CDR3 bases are TGTGCCAGCAGCGTAGGAGGGCCCCCAGATACGCAGTATTTT. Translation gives CASSVGGPPDTQYF.

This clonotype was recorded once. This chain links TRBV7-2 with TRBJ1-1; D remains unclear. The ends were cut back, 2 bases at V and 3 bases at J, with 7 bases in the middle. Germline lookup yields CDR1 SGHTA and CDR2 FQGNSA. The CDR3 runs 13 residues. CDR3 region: CASSLSVYTEAFF. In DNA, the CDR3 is TGTGCCAGCAGCTTATCGGTGTACACTGAAGCTTTCTTT.

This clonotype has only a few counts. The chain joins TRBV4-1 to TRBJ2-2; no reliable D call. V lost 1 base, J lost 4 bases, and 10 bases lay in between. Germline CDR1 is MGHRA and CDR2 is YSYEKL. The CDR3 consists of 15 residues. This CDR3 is CASSQAPQGTGELFF. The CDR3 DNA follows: TGCGCCAGCAGCCAAGCCCCTCAAGGCACCGGGGAGCTGTTTTTT.

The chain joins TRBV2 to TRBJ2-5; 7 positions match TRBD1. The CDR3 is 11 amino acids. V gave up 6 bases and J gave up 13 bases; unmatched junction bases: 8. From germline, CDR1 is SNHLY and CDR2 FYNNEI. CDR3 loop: CASRRVDRWYF. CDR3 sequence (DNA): TGTGCCAGCAGAAGGGTGGACAGGTGGTACTTC.

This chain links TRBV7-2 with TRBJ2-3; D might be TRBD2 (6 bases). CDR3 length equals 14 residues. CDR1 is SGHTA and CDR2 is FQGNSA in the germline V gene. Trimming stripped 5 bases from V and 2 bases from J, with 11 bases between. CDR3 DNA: TGTGCCAGCAGCACGGGGGTCCTCACAGATACGCAGTATTTT. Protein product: CASSTGVLTDTQYF.

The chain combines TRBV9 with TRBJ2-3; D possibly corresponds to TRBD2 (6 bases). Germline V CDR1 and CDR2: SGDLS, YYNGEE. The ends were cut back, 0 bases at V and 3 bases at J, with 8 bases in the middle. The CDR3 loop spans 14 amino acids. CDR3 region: CASSVVGGTDTQYF. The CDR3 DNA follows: TGTGCCAGCAGCGTAGTGGGGGGTACAGATACGCAGTATTTT.

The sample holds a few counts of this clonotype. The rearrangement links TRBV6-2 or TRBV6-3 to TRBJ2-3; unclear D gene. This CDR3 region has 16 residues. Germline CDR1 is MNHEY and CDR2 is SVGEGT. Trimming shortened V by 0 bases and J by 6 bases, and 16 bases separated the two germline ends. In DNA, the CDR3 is TGTGCCAGCAGTTACTCCGGTGGCGGAGAAGGGGATACGCAGTATTTT. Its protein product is CASSYSGGGEGDTQYF.

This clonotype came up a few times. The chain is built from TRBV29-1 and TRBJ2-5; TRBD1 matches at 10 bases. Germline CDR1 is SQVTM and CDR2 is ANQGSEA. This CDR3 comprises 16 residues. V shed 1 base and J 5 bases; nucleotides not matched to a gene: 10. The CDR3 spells CSVEGGTGVFEETQYF. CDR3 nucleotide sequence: TGCAGCGTTGAAGGCGGGACAGGGGTATTCGAGGAGACCCAGTACTTC.

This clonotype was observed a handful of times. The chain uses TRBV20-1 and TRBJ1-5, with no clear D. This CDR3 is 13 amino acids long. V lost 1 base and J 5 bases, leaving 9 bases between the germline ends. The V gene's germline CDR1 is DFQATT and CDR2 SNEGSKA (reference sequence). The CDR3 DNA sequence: TGCAGTGCTAGAGGAGGTGGGGATCAGCCCCAGCATTTT. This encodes CSARGGGDQPQHF.